Below are 14 T cell receptor beta chains sequenced from a single sample in a study of tumour-infiltrating T cells in Burkitt lymphoma. The method was immunoSEQ multiplex PCR; TCRdb's version includes in-frame clones alone and lacks a portion of them. The sample contains 10,000 or so clones, approximately 56% of which appear only once. The sequenced material came from tumor tissue. The receptors stem from a human donor with diffuse large B-cell lymphoma.

The rearrangement joins TRBV6-5 to TRBJ2-1, with D possibly TRBD1 on 5 matching bases. The length of the CDR3 is 13 residues. Looked up from germline, CDR1 is MNHEY and CDR2 is SVGAGI. V was trimmed by 6 bases and J by 5 bases, leaving 11 bases between them. CDR3 protein: CASRTDIDNEQFF. The CDR3 nucleotides are TGTGCCAGCAGAACGGACATAGACAATGAGCAGTTCTTC.

The CDR3 region is CASSDSSGANVLTF. The CDR3 DNA is TGTGCCAGCTCGGACAGCTCTGGGGCCAACGTCCTGACTTTC. This rearrangement joins TRBV18 to TRBJ2-6; possibly TRBD1 for D (6 bases). The ends were cut back, 6 bases at V and 0 bases at J, with 6 bases in the middle. CDR1 is KGHSH, CDR2 LQKENI, per germline. CDR3 length: 14 amino acids.

The CDR3 region has the DNA TGTGCCAGCAGCGTCGGACGGACAGATTCACCCCTCCACTTT. It encodes CASSVGRTDSPLHF. This sequence joins TRBV5-8 and TRBJ1-6; TRBD1 is a possible D gene (6 bases). CDR1 and CDR2 from the germline V gene are SGHTS and YDEGEE. This CDR3 is 14 amino acids long. V was pared by 4 bases and J by 8 bases, with 13 bases between.

This clone was counted a single time. The chain uses TRBV5-4 and TRBJ2-3; the D is unclear. The length of the CDR3 is 16 residues. Per germline, CDR1 SGHNT and CDR2 YYREEE (reference sequence). The ends were cut back, 4 bases at V and 0 bases at J, with 15 bases in the middle. CDR3 in amino acids: CASSPSGPTSTDTQYF. Written as DNA, the CDR3 is TGTGCCAGCAGCCCCTCCGGCCCGACTAGCACAGATACGCAGTATTTT.

This chain uses TRBV7-9 with TRBJ1-1; the D gene is possibly TRBD1 (6 bases). V gave up 3 bases and J gave up 2 bases, with 7 bases separating them. The CDR3 consists of 13 residues. Germline V CDR1 and CDR2: SEHNR, FQNEAQ (reference sequence). This CDR3 reads CASSLDSNTEAFF. The DNA for the CDR3 is TGTGCCAGCAGCTTGGACAGCAACACTGAAGCTTTCTTT.

V usage is TRBV5-6 and J usage is TRBJ1-2, with D maybe TRBD1 (5 bases). Germline assignment: CDR1 SGHDT and CDR2 YYEEEE. V lost 1 base and J 4 bases, leaving 11 bases between the germline ends. This CDR3 has 14 amino acids. CDR3 sequence: CASSLQGTRYGYTF. The CDR3 nucleotides read TGTGCCAGCAGCTTGCAAGGGACGCGCTATGGCTACACCTTC.

The chain has TRBV2 and TRBJ2-2; D uncertain. The CDR3 length is 13 residues. The germline gives CDR1 SNHLY, CDR2 FYNNEI. V lost 4 bases to trimming and J lost 6 bases, with 9 bases between them. CDR3 amino acids: CASSVVESGELFF. The CDR3 DNA follows: TGTGCCAGCAGTGTTGTAGAGTCCGGGGAGCTGTTTTTT.

V is TRBV19 and J is TRBJ2-7, with D possibly matching TRBD2 (6 bases). From germline, CDR1 is LNHDA and CDR2 SQIVND (reference sequence). The V end was cut by 1 base, the J end by 6 bases, with 16 bases between. CDR3 size: 15 residues. CDR3 protein: CASSIGEAAVREQYF. Here the CDR3 DNA reads TGTGCCAGTAGTATAGGGGAGGCAGCCGTCCGCGAGCAGTACTTC.

CDR3 sequence (DNA): TGTGCCAGCAGCCTGATGGACGGGACCTACGAGCAGTACTTC. Its protein is CASSLMDGTYEQYF. V and J are TRBV5-4 and TRBJ2-7, with D possibly matching TRBD2 (5 bases). Looked up from germline, CDR1 is SGHNT and CDR2 is YYREEE (reference sequence). The CDR3 covers 14 residues. V was shortened by 4 bases and J by 2 bases, with 13 bases between the two germline ends.

This clone was recorded a few times. The V and J genes are TRBV5-1 and TRBJ1-6; weak D call: TRBD1 (6 bases). Germline V gives CDR1 SGHRS, CDR2 YFSETQ. The CDR3 runs 16 residues. Trimming stripped 0 bases from V and 7 bases from J, with 14 bases between. The CDR3 protein is CASSLEGDPRNSPLHF. The CDR3 nucleotides read TGCGCCAGCAGCTTGGAGGGGGACCCTCGAAATTCACCCCTCCACTTT.

This chain joins TRBV5-1 and TRBJ1-6, with unresolved D. Germline V gene sequence: CDR1 SGHRS, CDR2 YFSETQ. The germline V and J ends were trimmed by 4 bases and 15 bases, with 23 bases remaining between them. The CDR3 has 15 amino acids. CDR3 in amino acids: CASSPSQVEVHDLHF. CDR3 bases: TGCGCCAGCAGCCCCTCCCAGGTCGAGGTCCACGACCTCCACTTT.

The chain links TRBV5-1 to TRBJ2-5, with 13 bases lining up with TRBD2. V lost 6 bases and J lost 2; bases outside the gene matches: 13. The CDR3 covers 18 residues. Germline V lookup: CDR1 SGHRS, CDR2 YFSETQ. The CDR3 nucleotides are TGCGCCAGCACCCCTGGACTAGCGGGGGACGTAGCGCAAGAGACCCAGTACTTC. It codes for CASTPGLAGDVAQETQYF.

The chain couples TRBV5-1 to TRBJ1-4; TRBD1 matches 9 bases. Germline trimming cut 5 bases from V and 5 bases from J; bases unmatched to any gene: 4. Germline V gene data show CDR1 as SGHRS and CDR2 as YFSETQ. This CDR3 contains 14 residues. Here the CDR3 DNA reads TGCGCCAGCAGGCCTGGGACAGGGAATGAAAAACTGTTTTTT. This sequence encodes CASRPGTGNEKLFF.

The chain combines TRBV11-2 with TRBJ1-1; tentative D call: TRBD1 (6 bases). The V gene's germline CDR1 is SGHAT and CDR2 FQNNGV. The CDR3 covers 14 residues. Trimming pared 3 bases from V and 1 base from J, leaving 9 bases between. The CDR3 region is CASSFVGGNTEAFF. Written as DNA, the CDR3 is TGTGCCAGCAGCTTTGTAGGGGGGAACACTGAAGCTTTCTTT.